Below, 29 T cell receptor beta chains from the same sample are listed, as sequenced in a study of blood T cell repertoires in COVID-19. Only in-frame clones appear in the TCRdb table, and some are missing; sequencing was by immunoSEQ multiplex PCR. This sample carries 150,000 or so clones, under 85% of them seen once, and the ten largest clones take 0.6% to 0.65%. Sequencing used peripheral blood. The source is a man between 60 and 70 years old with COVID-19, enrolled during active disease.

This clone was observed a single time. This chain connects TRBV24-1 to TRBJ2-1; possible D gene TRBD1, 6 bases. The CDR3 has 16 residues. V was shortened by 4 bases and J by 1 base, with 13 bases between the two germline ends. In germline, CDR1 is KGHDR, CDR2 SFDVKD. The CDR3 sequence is CATSDPDSLSYNEQFF. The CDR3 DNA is TGTGCCACCAGTGACCCGGACAGCTTATCCTACAATGAGCAGTTCTTC.

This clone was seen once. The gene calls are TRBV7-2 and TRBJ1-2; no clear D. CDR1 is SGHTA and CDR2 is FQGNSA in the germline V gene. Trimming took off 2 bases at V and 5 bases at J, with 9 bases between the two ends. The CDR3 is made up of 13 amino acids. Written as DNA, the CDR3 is TGTGCCAGCAGCTTATTAGAAATATATGGCTACACCTTC. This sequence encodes CASSLLEIYGYTF.

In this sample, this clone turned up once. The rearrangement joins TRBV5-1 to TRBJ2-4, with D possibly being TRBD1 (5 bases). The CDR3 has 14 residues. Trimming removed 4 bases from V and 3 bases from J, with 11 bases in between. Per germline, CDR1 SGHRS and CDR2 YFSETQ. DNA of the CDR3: TGCGCCAGCAGCCCAGGGAACGGCAAAAACATTCAGTACTTC. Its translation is CASSPGNGKNIQYF.

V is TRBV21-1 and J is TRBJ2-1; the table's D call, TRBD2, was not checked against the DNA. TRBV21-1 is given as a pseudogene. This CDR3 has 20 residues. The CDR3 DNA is TGTGCCAGCAGTTTAAAGGCTGGGACTAGCGGGGGTGAGTCCTACAATGAGCAGTTCTTC. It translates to CASSLKAGTSGGESYNEQFF.

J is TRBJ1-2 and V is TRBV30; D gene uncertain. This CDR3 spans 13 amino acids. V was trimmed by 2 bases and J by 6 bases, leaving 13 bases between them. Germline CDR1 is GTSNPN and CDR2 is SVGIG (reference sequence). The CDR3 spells CAWSRSGRNGYTF. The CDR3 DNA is TGTGCCTGGAGTCGGTCGGGGAGGAATGGCTACACCTTC.

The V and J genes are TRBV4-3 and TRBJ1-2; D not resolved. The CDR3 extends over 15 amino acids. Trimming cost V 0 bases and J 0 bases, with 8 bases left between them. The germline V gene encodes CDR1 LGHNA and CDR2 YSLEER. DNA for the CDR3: TGCGCCAGCAGCCAAGATTTCACAGCTAACTATGGCTACACCTTC. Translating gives CASSQDFTANYGYTF.

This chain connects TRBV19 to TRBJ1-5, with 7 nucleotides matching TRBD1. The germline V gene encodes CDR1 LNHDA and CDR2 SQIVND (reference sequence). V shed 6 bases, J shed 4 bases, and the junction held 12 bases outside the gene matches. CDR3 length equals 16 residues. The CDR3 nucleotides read TGTGCCAGTAGGACAGCTACCGGGACAGCTAATCAGCCCCAGCATTTT. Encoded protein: CASRTATGTANQPQHF.

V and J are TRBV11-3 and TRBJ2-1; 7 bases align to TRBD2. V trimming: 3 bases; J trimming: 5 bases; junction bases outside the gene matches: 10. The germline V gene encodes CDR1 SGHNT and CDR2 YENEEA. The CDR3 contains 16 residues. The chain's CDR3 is CASSFGLASGNNEQFF. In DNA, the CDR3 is TGTGCCAGCAGCTTCGGTTTGGCTAGCGGAAACAATGAGCAGTTCTTC.

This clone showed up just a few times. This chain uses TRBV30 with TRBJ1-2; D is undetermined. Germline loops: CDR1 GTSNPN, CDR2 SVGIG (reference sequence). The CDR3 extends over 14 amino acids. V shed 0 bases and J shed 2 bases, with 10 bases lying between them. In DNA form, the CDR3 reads TGTGCCTGGAGTGTAGATTCCGGGAACTATGGCTACACCTTC. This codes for CAWSVDSGNYGYTF.

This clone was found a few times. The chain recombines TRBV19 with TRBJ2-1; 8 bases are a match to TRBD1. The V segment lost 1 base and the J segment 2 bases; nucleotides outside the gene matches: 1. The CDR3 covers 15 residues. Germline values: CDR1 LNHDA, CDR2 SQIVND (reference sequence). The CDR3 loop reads CASSIGTGTYNEQFF. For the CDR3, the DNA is TGTGCCAGTAGTATAGGGACAGGGACCTACAATGAGCAGTTCTTC.

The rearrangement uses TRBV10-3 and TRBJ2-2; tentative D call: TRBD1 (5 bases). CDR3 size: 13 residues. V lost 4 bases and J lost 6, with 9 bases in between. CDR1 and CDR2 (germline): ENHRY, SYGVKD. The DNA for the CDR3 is TGTGCCATCAGTGTAGGGGCGCCCGGGGAGCTGTTTTTT. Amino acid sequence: CAISVGAPGELFF.

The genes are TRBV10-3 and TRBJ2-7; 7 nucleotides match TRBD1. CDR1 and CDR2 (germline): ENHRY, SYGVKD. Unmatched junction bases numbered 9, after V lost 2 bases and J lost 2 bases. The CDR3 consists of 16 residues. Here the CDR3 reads CAISETRQGRTYEQYF. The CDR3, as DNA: TGTGCCATCAGTGAGACCAGACAGGGCCGGACCTACGAGCAGTACTTC.

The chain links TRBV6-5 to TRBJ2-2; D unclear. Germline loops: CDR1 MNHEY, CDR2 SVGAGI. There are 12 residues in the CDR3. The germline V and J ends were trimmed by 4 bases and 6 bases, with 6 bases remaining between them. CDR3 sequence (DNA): TGTGCCAGCAGTTCAATCCCCGGGGAGCTGTTTTTT. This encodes CASSSIPGELFF.

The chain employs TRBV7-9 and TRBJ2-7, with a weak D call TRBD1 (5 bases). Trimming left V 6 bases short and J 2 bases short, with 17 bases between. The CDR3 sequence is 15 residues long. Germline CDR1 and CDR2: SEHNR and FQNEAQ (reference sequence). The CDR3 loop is CASRDGAGKAYEQYF. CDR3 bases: TGTGCCAGCAGGGATGGGGCAGGGAAAGCCTACGAGCAGTACTTC.

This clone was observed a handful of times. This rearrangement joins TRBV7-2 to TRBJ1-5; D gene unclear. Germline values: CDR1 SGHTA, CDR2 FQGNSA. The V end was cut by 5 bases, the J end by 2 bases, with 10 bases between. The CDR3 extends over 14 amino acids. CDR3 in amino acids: CASSKREGNQPQHF. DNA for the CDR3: TGTGCCAGCAGCAAAAGGGAGGGCAATCAGCCCCAGCATTTT.

CDR3 region: CASIPTGGNEQFF. The CDR3 coding sequence is TGCGCCAGCATTCCGACAGGGGGTAATGAGCAGTTCTTC. V gene TRBV5-1 combines with J gene TRBJ2-1, with 9 bases aligning to TRBD1. The trim removed 6 bases at V and 7 bases at J, leaving 5 bases unmatched. CDR1 SGHRS and CDR2 YFSETQ come from the germline V gene. CDR3 length: 13 residues.

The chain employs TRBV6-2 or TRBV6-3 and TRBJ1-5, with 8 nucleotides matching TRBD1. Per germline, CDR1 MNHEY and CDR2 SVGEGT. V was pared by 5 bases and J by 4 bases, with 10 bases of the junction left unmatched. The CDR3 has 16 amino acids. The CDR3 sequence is CASSHKQGGTNQPQHF. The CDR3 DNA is TGTGCCAGCAGTCATAAACAGGGGGGGACAAATCAGCCCCAGCATTTT.

The CDR3 sequence is CASSTRQGEETQYF. CDR3 bases: TGTGCCAGCAGTACACGACAGGGGGAAGAGACCCAGTACTTC. This rearrangement joins TRBV28 to TRBJ2-5; 9 bases match TRBD1. Germline V gene sequence: CDR1 MDHEN, CDR2 SYDVKM. The CDR3 sequence is 14 residues long. V trimming: 5 bases; J trimming: 3 bases; junction bases outside the gene matches: 4.

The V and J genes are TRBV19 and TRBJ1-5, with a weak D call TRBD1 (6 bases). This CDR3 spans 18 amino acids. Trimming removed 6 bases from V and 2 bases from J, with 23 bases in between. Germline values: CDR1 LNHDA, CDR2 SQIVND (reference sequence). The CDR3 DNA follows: TGTGCCAGTAGCCCCCAGATAGGGGTGGGGGCCGGCAATCAGCCCCAGCATTTT. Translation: CASSPQIGVGAGNQPQHF. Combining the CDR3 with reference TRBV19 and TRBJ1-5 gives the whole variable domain DGGITQSPKYLFRKEGQNVTLSCEQNLNHDAMYWYRQDPGQGLRLIYYSQIVNDFQKGDIAEGYSVSREKKESFPLTVTSAQKNPTAFYLCASSPQIGVGAGNQPQHFGDGTRLSIL.

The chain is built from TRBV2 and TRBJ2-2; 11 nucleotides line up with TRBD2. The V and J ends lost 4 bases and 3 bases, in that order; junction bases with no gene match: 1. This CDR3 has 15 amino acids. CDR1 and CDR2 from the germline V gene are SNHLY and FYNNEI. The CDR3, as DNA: TGTGCCAGCAGTGGGACTAGCGGGTACACCGGGGAGCTGTTTTTT. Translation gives CASSGTSGYTGELFF.

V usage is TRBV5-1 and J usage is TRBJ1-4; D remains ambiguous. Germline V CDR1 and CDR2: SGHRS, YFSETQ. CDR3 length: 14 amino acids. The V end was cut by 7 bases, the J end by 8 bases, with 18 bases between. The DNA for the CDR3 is TGCGCCAGCGGATCTTCCGGGTTGAGCGAAAAACTGTTTTTT. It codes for CASGSSGLSEKLFF.

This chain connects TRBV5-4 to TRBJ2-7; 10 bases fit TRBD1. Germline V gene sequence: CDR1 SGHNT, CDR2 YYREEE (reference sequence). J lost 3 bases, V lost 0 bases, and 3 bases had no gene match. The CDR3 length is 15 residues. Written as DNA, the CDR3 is TGTGCCAGCAGCTTGGGCAGGACAGGGGGCTACGAGCAGTACTTC. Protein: CASSLGRTGGYEQYF.

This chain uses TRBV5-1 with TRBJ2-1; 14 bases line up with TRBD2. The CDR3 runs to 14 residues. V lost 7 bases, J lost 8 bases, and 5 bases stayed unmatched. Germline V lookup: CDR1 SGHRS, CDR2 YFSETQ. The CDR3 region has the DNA TGCGCCAGCTCGGGGACTAGCGGGAGTGATGAGCAGTTCTTC. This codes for CASSGTSGSDEQFF.

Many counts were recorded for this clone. For the CDR3, the DNA is TGTGCCAGCAGACCGACAGGGGCGAATGAGCAGTTCTTC. It is translated as CASRPTGANEQFF. The J gene is TRBJ2-1, the V gene TRBV25-1; TRBD1 aligns across 8 bases. The CDR3 extends over 13 amino acids. Germline V gene data show CDR1 as MGHDK and CDR2 as SYGVNS. J gave up 7 bases and V 6 bases, and 5 bases lay outside the gene matches.

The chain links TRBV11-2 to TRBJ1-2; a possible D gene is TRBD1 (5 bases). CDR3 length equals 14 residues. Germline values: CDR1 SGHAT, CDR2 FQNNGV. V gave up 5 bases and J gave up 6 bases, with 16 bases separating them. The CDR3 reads CASSKGPAGDGYTF. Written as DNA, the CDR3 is TGTGCCAGCAGCAAGGGACCAGCGGGAGATGGCTACACCTTC.

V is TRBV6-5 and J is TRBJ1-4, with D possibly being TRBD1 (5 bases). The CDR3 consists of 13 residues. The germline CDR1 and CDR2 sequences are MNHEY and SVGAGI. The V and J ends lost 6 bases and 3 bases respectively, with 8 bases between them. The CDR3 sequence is CASSRVANEKLFF. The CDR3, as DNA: TGTGCCAGCAGCAGGGTAGCTAATGAAAAACTGTTTTTT.

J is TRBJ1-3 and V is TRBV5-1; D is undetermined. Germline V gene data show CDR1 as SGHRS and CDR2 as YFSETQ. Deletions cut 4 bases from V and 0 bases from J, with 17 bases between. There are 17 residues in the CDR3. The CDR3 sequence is CASSRWTLESSGNTIYF. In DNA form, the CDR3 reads TGCGCCAGCAGCAGATGGACTCTCGAGAGCTCTGGAAACACCATATATTTT.

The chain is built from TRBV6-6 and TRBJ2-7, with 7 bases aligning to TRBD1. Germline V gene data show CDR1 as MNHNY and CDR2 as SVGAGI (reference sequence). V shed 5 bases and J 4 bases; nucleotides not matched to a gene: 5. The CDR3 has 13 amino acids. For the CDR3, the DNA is TGTGCCAGCAGTCCGGGACAGACTTACGAGCAGTACTTC. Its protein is CASSPGQTYEQYF.

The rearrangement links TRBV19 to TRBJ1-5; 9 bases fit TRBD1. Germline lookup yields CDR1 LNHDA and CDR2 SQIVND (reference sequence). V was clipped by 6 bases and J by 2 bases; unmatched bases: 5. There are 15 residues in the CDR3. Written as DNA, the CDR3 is TGTGCCAGTAGAGGGACAGGGCAGGGCAATCAGCCCCAGCATTTT. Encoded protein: CASRGTGQGNQPQHF. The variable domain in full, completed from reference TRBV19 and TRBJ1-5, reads DGGITQSPKYLFRKEGQNVTLSCEQNLNHDAMYWYRQDPGQGLRLIYYSQIVNDFQKGDIAEGYSVSREKKESFPLTVTSAQKNPTAFYLCASRGTGQGNQPQHFGDGTRLSIL.